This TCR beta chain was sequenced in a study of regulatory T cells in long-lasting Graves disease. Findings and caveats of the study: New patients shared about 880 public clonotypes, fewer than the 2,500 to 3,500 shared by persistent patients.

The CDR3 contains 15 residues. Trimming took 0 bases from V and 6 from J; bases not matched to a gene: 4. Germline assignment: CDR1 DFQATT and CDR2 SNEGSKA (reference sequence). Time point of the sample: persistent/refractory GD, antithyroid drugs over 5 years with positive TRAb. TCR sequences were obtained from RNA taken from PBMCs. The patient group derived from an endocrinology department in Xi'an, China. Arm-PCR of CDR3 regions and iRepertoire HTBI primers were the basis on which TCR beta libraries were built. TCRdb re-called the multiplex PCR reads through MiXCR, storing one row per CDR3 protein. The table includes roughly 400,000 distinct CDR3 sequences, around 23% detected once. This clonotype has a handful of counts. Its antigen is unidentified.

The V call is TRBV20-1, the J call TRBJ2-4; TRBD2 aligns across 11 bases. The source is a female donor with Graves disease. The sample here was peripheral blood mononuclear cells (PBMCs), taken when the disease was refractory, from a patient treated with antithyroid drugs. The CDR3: CSARDQGLAVNIQYF. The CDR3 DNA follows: TGCAGTGCTAGAGATCAGGGACTAGCGGTAAACATTCAGTACTTC.